The 9 T cell receptor beta chains in this list originate from one sample, sequenced in a study of cytomegalovirus exposure and HLA in healthy donors. Vbeta (60) and Jbeta (13) primers were used in the PCR. Measured with immunoSEQ multiplex PCR; TCRdb has only the in-frame clones, and not every one. The repertoire holds approximately 210,000 clones, 75% to 85% seen once, with approximately 0.39% in the top ten. The sample taken for sequencing was PBMCs. Source of these receptors: a male donor in good health and CMV-seropositive.

The chain carries TRBV19 and TRBJ2-1, with 7 positions matching TRBD2. Per the germline V gene, CDR1 is LNHDA and CDR2 is SQIVND (reference sequence). This CDR3 spans 15 amino acids. The V gene end was trimmed by 1 base and the J gene end by 0 bases; junction bases not matched to a gene: 0. The CDR3 DNA is TGTGCCAGTAGTATAGGGACTAGCTCCTACAATGAGCAGTTCTTC. This codes for CASSIGTSSYNEQFF.

The V gene is TRBV21-1, the J gene TRBJ2-1; no DNA check was done on the table's D call, TRBD2. TRBV21-1 is classified as a pseudogene. There are 20 residues in the CDR3. The CDR3: CASSHGKTSGGRNSYNEQFF. The CDR3 DNA follows: TGTGCCAGCAGCCACGGGAAGACTAGCGGGGGGCGGAACTCCTACAATGAGCAGTTCTTC.

The sample holds a few counts of this clone. The chain is built from TRBV14 and TRBJ1-1; D is uncertain. From germline, CDR1 is SGHDN and CDR2 FVKESK. The CDR3 contains 12 residues. The ends were cut back, 6 bases at V and 4 bases at J, with 9 bases in the middle. CDR3: CASRSLGTEAFF. In DNA form, the CDR3 reads TGTGCCAGCAGGAGTCTCGGCACTGAAGCTTTCTTT.

This clone was detected a few times. The rearrangement links TRBV28 to TRBJ1-5; 10 bases fit TRBD1. Germline CDR1 is MDHEN and CDR2 is SYDVKM. Germline trimming cut 3 bases from V and 2 bases from J; bases unmatched to any gene: 7. The CDR3 totals 17 residues. In nucleotides, the CDR3 is TGTGCCAGCAGTTTTGCTTCAGGGACAGGGGGCAATCAGCCCCAGCATTTT. Encoded protein: CASSFASGTGGNQPQHF.

The DNA for the CDR3 is TGTGCCAGTAGCCTCCTAGCTGAAGGTTACGAGCAGTACTTC. Translation gives CASSLLAEGYEQYF. The chain is built from TRBV19 and TRBJ2-7; perhaps TRBD2 as D (5 bases). The V end was cut by 6 bases, the J end by 4 bases, with 16 bases between. The CDR3 length is 14 residues. Germline V CDR1 and CDR2: LNHDA, SQIVND (reference sequence).

The chain employs TRBV4-2 and TRBJ2-3, with 10 bases fitting TRBD1. The CDR3 has 19 residues. With V trimmed by 1 base and J by 4 bases, 14 bases remained unmatched. From germline, CDR1 is LGHNA and CDR2 YNFKEQ. CDR3 nucleotides: TGTGCCAGCAGCCAAGGAGCCGTAGACAGGGGGCGTGAGGCAGATACGCAGTATTTT. Encoded protein: CASSQGAVDRGREADTQYF.

The chain links TRBV30 to TRBJ2-1, with 7 bases fitting TRBD2. V shed 4 bases and J 2 bases; nucleotides not matched to a gene: 2. The CDR3 is made up of 13 amino acids. Germline CDR1 GTSNPN, CDR2 SVGIG (reference sequence). The CDR3 DNA reads TGTGCCTGGAATGCGGGAGCCTACAATGAGCAGTTCTTC. Translated, it gives CAWNAGAYNEQFF.

A few counts support this clone. The chain joins TRBV29-1 to TRBJ2-3, with 8 bases fitting TRBD1. The CDR3 totals 14 residues. After removal of 4 bases from V and 5 bases from J, the junction contained 8 bases not matched to a gene. The V gene's germline CDR1 is SQVTM and CDR2 ANQGSEA. This CDR3 is CSVAGQGWEDTQYF. The CDR3, as DNA: TGCAGCGTTGCCGGACAGGGATGGGAAGATACGCAGTATTTT.

The chain carries TRBV28 and TRBJ1-4; TRBD1 is a possible D gene (6 bases). This CDR3 spans 14 amino acids. The germline gives CDR1 MDHEN, CDR2 SYDVKM. Trimming pared 6 bases from V and 8 bases from J, leaving 16 bases between. The DNA of the CDR3 is TGTGCCAGCAGCTCCGGGACACTTGTCGAAAAACTGTTTTTT. It encodes CASSSGTLVEKLFF.